This T cell receptor beta chain was observed in a study of identical twins. Study-level findings and limits: Conclusions relied on cross-sectional statistical analysis, not following the same donors.

A remark on this clonotype: Its antigen is still unknown.

A universal primer binding site was introduced by template switching. The final cDNA contained unique molecular identifiers. TCRdb processed the 5' RACE reads anew with MiXCR; each CDR3 protein has one entry. The table lists roughly 260,000 distinct CDR3 sequences, 6% to 8.5% of them singletons. Trimming removed 6 bases from V and 5 bases from J, with 23 bases in between. The CDR3 runs to 16 residues. The V gene's germline CDR1 is MNHNS and CDR2 SASEGT. This same sample was also taken into another study, of yellow fever vaccine responses in identical twins.

Sequenced sample: CD8+ T cells sorted from blood. The clonotype originates from a woman younger than 30 in good health. The chain has TRBV6-1 and TRBJ2-7; D is uncertain. The CDR3 spells CASRISRPAPADEQYF. CDR3 DNA: TGTGCCAGCAGGATAAGTCGTCCAGCCCCCGCCGACGAGCAGTACTTC.